This TCR beta chain was found in a study of T cells after yellow fever vaccination. Study summary: Preparation of the low-cell-number fractions used SMART-Seq v4 Ultra Low Input. Study conclusions and caveats: A small share of clonotypes appeared in both CD4 and CD8 compartments. The secondary response peaked faster, at day 5 versus 15, but was weaker.

Notes on this clonotype: What it recognizes is unknown. This may come from a read error, since a much larger clone is one base off.

V trimming: 9 bases; J trimming: 3 bases; junction bases outside the gene matches: 6. The CDR3 runs 15 residues. Looked up from germline, CDR1 is MNHEY and CDR2 is SMNVEV (reference sequence). They built TCR cDNA with 5'RACE template switching, a step that put in a universal primer site and UMIs. TCRdb re-analysed the 5' RACE reads in MiXCR, keeping a single row per CDR3 protein. The sample gives 200,000 to 300,000 distinct CDR3 sequences, roughly 3.7% of which show up once; under 20% is in the top ten. The chain employs TRBV27 and TRBJ2-3; TRBD2 agrees at 13 bases. Sequenced material: PBMCs, taken 15 days after the yellow fever booster vaccination. The clonotype comes from a man younger than 35 who received the YFV17D yellow fever vaccine. The CDR3 region has the DNA TGTGCCAGTATGACTAGCGGGGGGAGGACAGATACGCAGTATTTT. Translation: CASMTSGGRTDTQYF.